This T cell receptor (beta chain) was captured by sequencing in a study of shared clonotypes between healthy human individuals. CDR3 length: 14 residues. V lost 1 base to trimming and J lost 2 bases, with 8 bases between them. Germline loops: CDR1 SGHVS, CDR2 FQNEAQ. A CD45RA+ naive subset and a CD45RA-negative memory subset were split from CD4+ cells. This clone appeared a single time. Only in-frame clones appear in the TCRdb table, and some are missing; sequencing was by immunoSEQ multiplex PCR. The sample lists around 2.5 million clones; 93% were seen once. The rearrangement joins TRBV7-8 to TRBJ2-5; D assignment may be TRBD1 or TRBD2 (5 bases each). Sequenced material: naive CD4+ T cells from PBMCs. Described subset: CD45RA+ positively selected. The origin of this receptor is a man aged 18 to 29 in good health. Some clones in this sample may be carry-over from other donors' samples. In DNA form, the CDR3 reads TGTGCCAGCAGCTTAGACTGGGGGCAAGAGACCCAGTACTTC. This codes for CASSLDWGQETQYF.